A selection of T cell receptor beta chains follows, all from one sample in a study of shared clonotypes between healthy human individuals. Here immunoSEQ multiplex PCR was the method, and the copy in TCRdb shows in-frame clones only, minus some. The sample lists about 600,000 clones, 98% occurring once. What was sequenced was naive CD8+ T cells sorted from blood. The receptors were gathered from a man aged 30 to 45 in good health. The CDR3 runs from the conserved cysteine through the conserved F or W. A D gene is named only where the DNA matches it firmly. Some rows have no size entry. The others give once, few or many, or a class for an expanded clone.

>NA|TRBJ1-4|NA|TRBV13|13
CASSLSISEKLFF
TGTGCCAGCAGCTTATCGATTAGTGAAAAACTGTTTTTT
>NA|TRBJ2-7|NA|TRBV7-9|14
CASSPRDGTYEQYF
TGTGCCAGCAGCCCCCGGGACGGAACCTACGAGCAGTACTTC
>NA|TRBJ2-7|NA|TRBV21-1|16
CASSRRRLAGGRVQYF
TGTGCCAGCAGCAGACGAAGGCTAGCGGGAGGGCGTGTGCAGTACTTC
>NA|TRBJ2-1|NA|TRBV7-6|15
CASSQTVGRYNEQFF
TGTGCCAGCAGCCAAACCGTGGGACGCTACAATGAGCAGTTCTTC
>TRBD1|TRBJ2-2|NA|TRBV5-1|16
CASSLYGTVNTGELFF
TGCGCCAGCAGCTTATACGGGACAGTGAACACCGGGGAGCTGTTTTTT
>NA|TRBJ2-7|NA|TRBV7-9|13
CASSFPPHYEQYF
TGTGCCAGCAGCTTCCCCCCACACTACGAGCAGTACTTC
>TRBD1|TRBJ2-7|NA|TRBV29-1|13
CSVEDRGRGGQYF
TGCAGCGTTGAGGACAGGGGGCGGGGCGGGCAGTACTTC
>NA|TRBJ2-1|NA|TRBV28|15
CATYRLRLPLGEQFF
TGTGCCACCTATCGTCTACGACTACCCCTGGGGGAGCAGTTCTTC
>NA|TRBJ2-5|NA|TRBV5-1|14
CASSFGGAQETQYF
TGCGCCAGCAGCTTTGGGGGAGCCCAAGAGACCCAGTACTTC
>TRBD2|TRBJ2-7|NA|TRBV7-9|13
CATSGRASYEQYF
TGTGCCACTAGCGGGAGGGCCTCCTACGAGCAGTACTTC
>NA|TRBJ2-7|NA|TRBV6-1|12
CASSQTSYEQYF
TGTGCCAGCAGTCAGACTAGCTACGAGCAGTACTTC
>NA|TRBJ2-1|once|TRBV29-1|11
CSVELQGEQFF
TGCAGCGTTGAACTACAAGGTGAGCAGTTCTTC
>TRBD1|TRBJ2-7|NA|TRBV29-1|15
CSVASGTGGGNEQYF
TGCAGCGTTGCGTCCGGGACAGGGGGCGGGAACGAGCAGTACTTC
>TRBD2|TRBJ2-1|NA|TRBV9|12
CASSPSLAGMFF
TGTGCCAGCAGCCCCAGCCTAGCGGGGATGTTCTTC
>NA|TRBJ2-5|NA|TRBV19|18
CASSIDTRMTGEGETQYF
TGTGCCAGTAGTATAGATACTCGGATGACAGGTGAAGGAGAGACCCAGTACTTC
>NA|TRBJ2-1|NA|TRBV29-1|13
CSVVAVNNNEQFF
TGCAGCGTTGTAGCGGTGAATAACAATGAGCAGTTCTTC
>TRBD2|TRBJ2-1|NA|TRBV6-5|15
CASSSSGRSGNEQFF
TGTGCCAGCAGTTCTAGCGGGAGGAGCGGGAATGAGCAGTTCTTC
>NA|TRBJ1-1|once|TRBV29-1|15
CSVEDRSEGNTEAFF
TGCAGCGTTGAAGATAGGTCGGAGGGAAACACTGAAGCTTTCTTT
>NA|TRBJ2-1|once|TRBV28|14
CASSSLAGQDEQFF
TGTGCCAGCAGTTCACTAGCCGGGCAGGATGAGCAGTTCTTC
>NA|TRBJ2-7|NA|TRBV10-3|17
CAISDLASPSISYEQYF
TGTGCCATCAGTGACCTAGCATCTCCCTCTATCTCCTACGAGCAGTACTTC
>NA|TRBJ2-1|NA|TRBV27|14
CASSPGTFYNEQFF
TGTGCCAGCAGCCCCGGGACATTCTACAATGAGCAGTTCTTC
>TRBD2|TRBJ2-7|NA|TRBV6-6|14
CASSRLAGGYEQYF
TGTGCCAGCAGCCGACTAGCGGGGGGATACGAGCAGTACTTC
>NA|TRBJ2-1|NA|TRBV29-1|14
CSVESRESGYEQFF
TGCAGCGTTGAATCTCGAGAATCGGGGTATGAGCAGTTCTTC
>NA|TRBJ2-7|NA|TRBV29-1|12
CSVGRESYEQYF
TGCAGCGTTGGCAGGGAGTCCTACGAGCAGTACTTC
>TRBD1|TRBJ2-6|NA|TRBV7-9|19
CASSSAEDRDLSGANVLTF
TGTGCCAGCAGCTCGGCCGAGGACAGGGATCTTTCTGGGGCCAACGTCCTGACTTTC
>NA|TRBJ2-1|NA|TRBV5-1|14
CASSLAAGENEQFF
TGCGCCAGCAGCTTGGCCGCAGGTGAGAATGAGCAGTTCTTC
>TRBD1|TRBJ1-2|NA|TRBV6-1|14
CASSDTQGTGGYTF
TGTGCCAGCAGTGACACACAGGGGACCGGTGGCTACACCTTC
>NA|TRBJ1-5|NA|TRBV27|14
CASSLGSRGQPQHF
TGTGCCAGCAGTTTGGGCAGCCGGGGTCAGCCCCAGCATTTT
>NA|TRBJ2-2|NA|TRBV27|11
CASSLGRELFF
TGTGCCAGCAGTTTAGGGAGGGAGCTGTTTTTT
>NA|TRBJ2-3|NA|TRBV18|14
CASSPTSSPTEKYF
TGTGCCAGCTCACCCACCAGTTCGCCGACAGAGAAGTATTTT
>TRBD1|TRBJ2-4|NA|TRBV5-8|14
CASSLGQGKNIQYF
TGTGCCAGCAGCTTAGGACAGGGGAAAAACATTCAGTACTTC
>TRBD1|TRBJ2-3|NA|TRBV6-1|15
CASSVRDRGPDTQYF
TGTGCCAGCAGTGTCCGGGACAGGGGGCCTGATACGCAGTATTTT
>NA|TRBJ2-7|NA|TRBV7-9|14
CASSLMGEGGEQYF
TGTGCCAGCAGCTTAATGGGCGAGGGTGGAGAGCAGTACTTC
>NA|TRBJ1-2|NA|TRBV6-1|17
CASSEAWGRVNLYGYTF
TGTGCCAGCAGTGAAGCATGGGGAAGGGTAAACCTCTATGGCTACACCTTC
>TRBD2|TRBJ2-7|NA|TRBV7-9|15
CASSSTSGSFYEQYF
TGTGCCAGCAGCTCGACTAGCGGGAGTTTTTACGAGCAGTACTTC
>TRBD2|TRBJ2-2|NA|TRBV9|17
CASSVASGRGSTGELFF
TGTGCCAGCAGCGTGGCTAGCGGGAGGGGGAGCACCGGGGAGCTGTTTTTT
>NA|TRBJ2-5|NA|TRBV29-1|15
CSVELTVRPQETQYF
TGCAGCGTTGAATTGACAGTAAGGCCCCAAGAGACCCAGTACTTC
>NA|TRBJ1-5|NA|TRBV27|14
CASRTVYSNQPQHF
TGTGCCAGCAGGACAGTGTATAGCAATCAGCCCCAGCATTTT
>NA|TRBJ1-5|NA|TRBV6-6|13
CASTHWVMSPQHF
TGTGCCAGCACTCATTGGGTGATGTCGCCCCAGCATTTT
>TRBD2|TRBJ2-7|NA|TRBV4-3|16
CASSQGRAGTIYEQYF
TGCGCCAGCAGCCAAGGTCGGGCCGGGACTATCTACGAGCAGTACTTC
>NA|TRBJ1-5|NA|TRBV7-2|15
CASSSWGSSNQPQHF
TGTGCCAGCAGCTCTTGGGGGTCAAGCAATCAGCCCCAGCATTTT
>TRBD1|TRBJ1-1|NA|TRBV5-8|15
CASSLPDRGYPEAFF
TGTGCCAGCAGCTTGCCGGACAGGGGTTATCCTGAAGCTTTCTTT
>TRBD1|TRBJ1-5|once|TRBV7-2|19
CASSPGAGQGMEANQPQHF
TGTGCCAGCAGTCCGGGGGCGGGACAGGGGATGGAGGCCAATCAGCCCCAGCATTTT
>NA|TRBJ1-1|NA|TRBV13|15
CASSPPSKVDTEAFF
TGTGCCAGCAGCCCCCCGAGCAAGGTGGACACTGAAGCTTTCTTT